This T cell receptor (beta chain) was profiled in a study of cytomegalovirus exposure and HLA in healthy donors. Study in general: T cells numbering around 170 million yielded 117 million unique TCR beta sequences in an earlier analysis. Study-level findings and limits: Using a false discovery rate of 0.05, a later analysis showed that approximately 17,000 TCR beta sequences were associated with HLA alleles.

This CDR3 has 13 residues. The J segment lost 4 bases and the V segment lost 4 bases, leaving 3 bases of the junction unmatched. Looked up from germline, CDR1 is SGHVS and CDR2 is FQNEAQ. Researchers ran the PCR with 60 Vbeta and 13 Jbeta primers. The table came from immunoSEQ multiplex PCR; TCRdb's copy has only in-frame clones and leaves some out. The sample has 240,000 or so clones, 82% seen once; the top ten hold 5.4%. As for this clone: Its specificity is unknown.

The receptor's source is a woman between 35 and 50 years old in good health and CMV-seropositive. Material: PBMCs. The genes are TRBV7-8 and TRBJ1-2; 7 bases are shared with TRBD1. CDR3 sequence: CASSWDSFYGYTF. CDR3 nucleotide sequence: TGTGCCAGCAGCTGGGACAGCTTCTATGGCTACACCTTC.